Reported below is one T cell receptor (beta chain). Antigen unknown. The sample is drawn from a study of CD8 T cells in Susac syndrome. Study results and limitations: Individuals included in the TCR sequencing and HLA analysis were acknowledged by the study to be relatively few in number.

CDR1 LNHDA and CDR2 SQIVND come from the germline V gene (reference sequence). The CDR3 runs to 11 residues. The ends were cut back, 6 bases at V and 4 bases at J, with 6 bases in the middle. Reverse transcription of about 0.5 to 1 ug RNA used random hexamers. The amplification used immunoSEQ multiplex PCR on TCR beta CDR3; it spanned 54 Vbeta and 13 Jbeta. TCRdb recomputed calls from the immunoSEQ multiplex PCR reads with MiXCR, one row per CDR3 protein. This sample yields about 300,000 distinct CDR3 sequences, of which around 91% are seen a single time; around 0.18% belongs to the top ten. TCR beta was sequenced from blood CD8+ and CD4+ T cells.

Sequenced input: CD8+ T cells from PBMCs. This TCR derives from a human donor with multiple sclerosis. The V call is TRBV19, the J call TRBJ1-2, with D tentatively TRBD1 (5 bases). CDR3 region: CASRTAYGYTF. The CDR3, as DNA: TGTGCCAGTAGGACAGCCTATGGCTACACCTTC.